The present T cell receptor beta chain was sequenced within a study of control samples from healthy donors and cancer patients. With 0 bases removed from V and 1 base from J, the gap between germline ends came to 19 bases. The CDR3 has 20 residues. Germline CDR1 and CDR2: LGHDT and YNNKEL (reference sequence). TCRdb's copy holds only in-frame clones and misses some; the assay was immunoSEQ multiplex PCR. The data hold roughly 120,000 clones, with roughly 91% observed a single time. Specimen: PBMCs. The chain has TRBV3-1 (or the pseudogene TRBV3-2) and TRBJ1-6; the D gene is possibly TRBD1 (5 bases). This clonotype was sampled from a man aged 45 to 65 with head and neck cancer. This chain's CDR3 is CASSQDGRPSGGSYNSPLHF. CDR3 DNA: TGTGCCAGCAGCCAAGACGGACGGCCGAGCGGGGGTTCCTATAATTCACCCCTCCACTTT.